Shown below are 28 T cell receptor beta chains from a single sample sequenced in a study of follicular helper T cells after annual influenza vaccination (dated by TCRdb to about 2017). Reading the label with the study, this specimen's time point is: 2014-2015 season, 7 days after vaccination. Libraries were constructed by the immunoSEQ multiplex PCR assay. TCRdb limited this immuneACCESS table to in-frame rearrangements with V and J called. A share of clones is missing; checked studies link under half to unresolved V genes, and the rest is unexplained. In this sample the table shows 15,000 or so clones, about 81% of which occur a single time. The top ten clones comprise approximately 1.3% of the sample. The source was CXCR5+ CD38- circulating T follicular helper cells from blood, collected 7 days after influenza vaccination. The meaning of the sample's cell subset or site label: circulating Tfh, non-naive CD4+CXCR5+PD-1+ (ICOS+CD38+ or ICOS-CD38-). The source is an adult who received the influenza vaccine.

CDR3 nucleotides: TGTGCCAGCAGTGAAGATGGTAGGGGGCGTCCGTACTTC. It is translated as CASSEDGRGRPYF. This chain links TRBV2 with TRBJ2-5, with 7 bases lining up with TRBD1. Germline V gene sequence: CDR1 SNHLY, CDR2 FYNNEI. V shed 1 base, J shed 13 bases, and the junction held 9 bases outside the gene matches. The CDR3 covers 13 residues.

The CDR3 DNA reads TGTGCCAGCAGCTTGCAGGCGGGCGACTACGAGCAGTACTTC. Its translation: CASSLQAGDYEQYF. The genes are TRBV7-9 and TRBJ2-7, with D possibly matching TRBD2 (5 bases). The CDR3 consists of 14 residues. Trimming took off 3 bases at V and 3 bases at J, with 12 bases between the two ends. Germline assignment: CDR1 SEHNR and CDR2 FQNEAQ (reference sequence).

This chain connects TRBV5-4 to TRBJ2-2, with TRBD2 matching over 11 bases. This CDR3 is built from 16 residues. Germline V gene data show CDR1 as SGHNT and CDR2 as YYREEE (reference sequence). The V and J ends lost 2 bases and 8 bases, in that order; junction bases with no gene match: 8. The CDR3 region is CASSFPTSGTMGELFF. In nucleotides, the CDR3 is TGTGCCAGCAGCTTTCCGACTAGCGGGACCATGGGGGAGCTGTTTTTT.

This clone was detected only once. The chain employs TRBV18 and TRBJ2-5, with D unresolved. The J call may be wrong; the DNA end is better matched by TRBJ2-7. CDR1 and CDR2 from the germline V gene are KGHSH and LQKENI. The CDR3 is 13 residues long. CDR3 amino acids: CASSPPLVTEQYF. The CDR3 nucleotides read TGTGCCAGCTCACCACCCCTAGTGACCGAGCAGTACTTC.

This clone has only a few counts. This chain's CDR3 is CASAFQGSGNTIYF. DNA of the CDR3: TGTGCCAGCGCCTTTCAGGGCTCTGGAAACACCATATATTTT. The chain couples TRBV6-1 to TRBJ1-3; D is perhaps TRBD1 (5 bases). CDR3 size: 14 residues. V was trimmed by 8 bases and J by 0 bases, leaving 11 bases between them. Germline V CDR1 and CDR2: MNHNS, SASEGT.

This clone was seen more than once but under ten times. The rearrangement uses TRBV5-4 and TRBJ1-1; the D gene is possibly TRBD1 (5 bases). This CDR3 has 14 residues. Looked up from germline, CDR1 is SGHNT and CDR2 is YYREEE (reference sequence). The germline V and J ends were trimmed by 0 bases and 1 base, with 7 bases remaining between them. CDR3 sequence: CASSLGQQNTEAFF. DNA for the CDR3: TGTGCCAGCAGCTTGGGACAGCAGAACACTGAAGCTTTCTTT.

The chain is built from TRBV2 and TRBJ1-5, with 7 bases fitting TRBD1. The V gene end was trimmed by 4 bases and the J gene end by 5 bases; junction bases not matched to a gene: 8. The CDR3 contains 15 residues. Germline V gene lookup returns CDR1 SNHLY and CDR2 FYNNEI. The CDR3 protein is CASSGTGPNHQPQHF. The CDR3, as DNA: TGTGCCAGCAGTGGGACAGGCCCAAATCATCAGCCCCAGCATTTT.

This chain uses TRBV7-9 with TRBJ2-3; 11 positions match TRBD2. The CDR3 runs to 14 residues. The germline V gene encodes CDR1 SEHNR and CDR2 FQNEAQ (reference sequence). V lost 3 bases, J lost 5 bases, and 1 base stayed unmatched. The CDR3 is CASSFGTSGDTQYF. CDR3 bases: TGTGCCAGCAGCTTTGGGACTAGCGGAGATACGCAGTATTTT.

The chain is built from TRBV29-1 and TRBJ1-1; weak D call: TRBD1 (6 bases). CDR1 SQVTM and CDR2 ANQGSEA come from the germline V gene. V lost 4 bases and J lost 5, with 11 bases in between. This CDR3 contains 12 residues. The CDR3 bases are TGCAGCGTTGGTGACCAGGGGACTGAAGCTTTCTTT. As protein: CSVGDQGTEAFF.

The sample holds one count of this clone. The chain's CDR3 is CATTETSPWEQYF. The DNA of the CDR3 is TGTGCCACGACGGAAACTAGTCCGTGGGAGCAGTACTTC. The chain recombines TRBV6-1 with TRBJ2-7, with D tentatively TRBD2 (5 bases). V lost 10 bases to trimming and J lost 7 bases, with 20 bases between them. This CDR3 is 13 amino acids long. The germline V gene has CDR1 MNHNS and CDR2 SASEGT.

This clone was observed once. The CDR3, as DNA: TGTGCCAGCAGCCCCAACTCTAGGAGTGATACGCAGTATTTT. Protein sequence: CASSPNSRSDTQYF. The J gene is TRBJ2-3, the V gene TRBV7-3; the D is unclear. CDR1 and CDR2 (germline): SGHTA, FQGTGA. V lost 5 bases and J lost 6, with 15 bases in between. CDR3 size: 14 residues.

The chain is built from TRBV5-5 and TRBJ2-7; 10 positions match TRBD2. The CDR3 loop spans 16 amino acids. The trim removed 3 bases at V and 5 bases at J, leaving 11 bases unmatched. Germline assignment: CDR1 SGHKS and CDR2 YYEKEE (reference sequence). The CDR3 nucleotides are TGTGCCAGCAGCTCGAAGACCGGGACTAGCGACGACGAGCAGTACTTC. Protein product: CASSSKTGTSDDEQYF.

V is TRBV30 and J is TRBJ2-1; D is perhaps TRBD1 (6 bases). The CDR3 is 13 residues long. V was pared by 5 bases and J by 15 bases, with 23 bases between. CDR1 is GTSNPN, CDR2 SVGIG, per germline (reference sequence). CDR3 nucleotide sequence: TGTGCCTGGGCAAACCGGGACACTCAAGGGGGGTTCTTC. It is translated as CAWANRDTQGGFF.

Comments on this clone: In the same sample, other DNA sequences code for this CDR3. This rearrangement joins TRBV2 to TRBJ2-2; no definite D call. V was shortened by 4 bases and J by 1 base, with 4 bases between the two germline ends. The length of the CDR3 is 13 residues. In germline, CDR1 is SNHLY, CDR2 FYNNEI. CDR3 in DNA: TGTGCCAGCAGTGTCCTGAACACCGGGGAGCTGTTTTTT. Its translation is CASSVLNTGELFF.

The chain employs TRBV9 and TRBJ2-3; TRBD2 is a possible D gene (5 bases). In germline, CDR1 is SGDLS, CDR2 YYNGEE. The CDR3 has 16 residues. V was clipped by 4 bases and J by 2 bases, with 17 bases between them. Written as DNA, the CDR3 is TGTGCCAGCAGCTCCTCTAGAAATAGCGTCACAGATACGCAGTATTTT. Translating gives CASSSSRNSVTDTQYF.

V and J are TRBV27 and TRBJ1-5, with D possibly matching TRBD1 (6 bases). CDR1 and CDR2 from the germline V gene are MNHEY and SMNVEV (reference sequence). V was pared by 6 bases and J by 5 bases, with 20 bases between. CDR3 length: 16 amino acids. CDR3 DNA: TGTGCCAGCAGCCGAACAACAGGGTCGGGTGATCAGCCCCAGCATTTT. This codes for CASSRTTGSGDQPQHF.

This clone was counted a single time. The rearrangement links TRBV5-1 to TRBJ2-5; 7 nucleotides agree with TRBD1. J was trimmed by 2 bases and V by 0 bases; bases with no gene match: 1. The germline gives CDR1 SGHRS, CDR2 YFSETQ. There are 14 residues in the CDR3. The CDR3 protein is CASSLADRQETQYF. As DNA, the CDR3 is TGCGCCAGCAGCTTGGCGGACAGGCAAGAGACCCAGTACTTC.

V gene TRBV28 combines with J gene TRBJ1-2; D is unresolved. Germline V gene data show CDR1 as MDHEN and CDR2 as SYDVKM. V was clipped by 4 bases and J by 4 bases, with 7 bases between them. The CDR3 length is 12 residues. The CDR3 sequence is CASSSGSYGYTF. Written as DNA, the CDR3 is TGTGCCAGCAGTTCGGGGTCCTATGGCTACACCTTC.

The chain has TRBV10-3 and TRBJ2-1; TRBD1 matches at 9 bases. Trimming took 2 bases from V and 7 from J; bases not matched to a gene: 6. Germline lookup yields CDR1 ENHRY and CDR2 SYGVKD. This CDR3 contains 15 residues. CDR3 sequence reads: CAISERDRDGNEQFF. CDR3 DNA: TGTGCCATCAGTGAGAGGGACAGGGACGGTAATGAGCAGTTCTTC.

The chain has TRBV2 and TRBJ2-7; 9 bases are shared with TRBD1. Trimming removed 6 bases from V and 6 bases from J; junction bases left unmatched: 3. The CDR3 totals 12 residues. Germline CDR1 reads SNHLY; CDR2 reads FYNNEI. The CDR3 protein is CASSDRGVEQYF. The CDR3 DNA reads TGTGCCAGCAGCGACAGGGGGGTCGAGCAGTACTTC. The full variable domain, rest sourced from reference TRBV2 and TRBJ2-7, is EPEVTQTPSHQVTQMGQEVILRCVPISNHLYFYWYRQILGQKVEFLVSFYNNEISEKSEIFDDQFSVERPDGSNFTLKIRSTKLEDSAMYFCASSDRGVEQYFGPGTRLTVT.

The rearrangement links TRBV5-1 to TRBJ1-2, with a tentative D call TRBD1 (6 bases). Germline-derived CDR1 and CDR2 are SGHRS and YFSETQ. This CDR3 comprises 15 residues. Between the trimmed V and J ends, which lost 4 bases and 2 bases, there was a span of 15 bases. CDR3 protein: CASSAGGGPNYGYTF. The DNA for the CDR3 is TGCGCCAGCAGCGCGGGAGGGGGTCCCAACTATGGCTACACCTTC.

Only one count was recorded for this clone. V is TRBV30 and J is TRBJ1-4, with D possibly TRBD1 on 5 matching bases. Germline CDR1 and CDR2: GTSNPN and SVGIG (reference sequence). The CDR3 contains 15 residues. V was trimmed by 2 bases and J by 0 bases, leaving 10 bases between them. The CDR3 DNA follows: TGTGCCTGGAGTTCAGACAGCGCAACTAATGAAAAACTGTTTTTT. Translation gives CAWSSDSATNEKLFF. The whole variable domain, filled in from reference TRBV30 and TRBJ1-4, reads SQTIHQWPATLVQPVGSPLSLECTVEGTSNPNLYWYRQAAGRGLQLLFYSVGIGQISSEVPQNLSASRPQDRQFILSSKKLLLSDSGFYLCAWSSDSATNEKLFFGSGTQLSVL.

This chain uses TRBV6-1 with TRBJ2-1, with D perhaps matching TRBD2 (5 bases). Germline V CDR1 and CDR2: MNHNS, SASEGT. This CDR3 comprises 11 residues. With 8 bases removed from V and 4 bases from J, the gap between germline ends came to 6 bases. The chain's CDR3 is CASRGYNEQFF. The DNA of the CDR3 is TGTGCCAGCCGGGGATACAATGAGCAGTTCTTC.

This clone appeared a single time. DNA of the CDR3: TGTGCCAGCAGCCGGAGGTCTGTCGGATCCGAGTACGAGCAGTACTTC. As protein: CASSRRSVGSEYEQYF. This chain joins TRBV7-2 and TRBJ2-7; D is perhaps TRBD2 (5 bases). CDR1 is SGHTA, CDR2 FQGNSA, per germline. CDR3 size: 16 residues. Trimming took off 5 bases at V and 4 bases at J, with 21 bases between the two ends.

The CDR3 spells CASTLRGTGSDTQYF. CDR3 DNA: TGCGCCAGCACACTACGCGGGACAGGTTCGGATACGCAGTATTTT. The chain joins TRBV5-1 to TRBJ2-3; TRBD1 matches at 8 bases. The CDR3 contains 15 residues. With V trimmed by 6 bases and J by 6 bases, 12 bases remained unmatched. In germline, CDR1 is SGHRS, CDR2 YFSETQ.

The chain combines TRBV29-1 with TRBJ2-1; 11 bases are a match to TRBD2. The CDR3 runs to 13 residues. Germline V CDR1 and CDR2: SQVTM, ANQGSEA. The junction had 7 bases not matched to a gene; V was cut back by 6 bases and J by 9 bases. CDR3 nucleotides: TGCAGCGTGCGACTAGCGGGATCAGGTGAGCAGTTCTTC. This gives the protein CSVRLAGSGEQFF.

This CDR3 is CASSYSQGANYGYTF. CDR3 bases: TGTGCCAGCAGTTACTCACAGGGGGCTAACTATGGCTACACCTTC. V and J are TRBV6-6 and TRBJ1-2; 8 nucleotides agree with TRBD1. V was pared by 0 bases and J by 0 bases, with 0 bases of the junction left unmatched. Germline CDR1 is MNHNY and CDR2 is SVGAGI (reference sequence). The CDR3 extends over 15 amino acids.

This sequence joins TRBV4-1 and TRBJ2-5, with TRBD2 identical over 10 bases. Trimming took 0 bases from V and 9 from J; bases not matched to a gene: 13. The CDR3 totals 17 residues. The germline V gene has CDR1 MGHRA and CDR2 YSYEKL. The CDR3, as DNA: TGCGCCAGCAGCCAAGATCAAGGGGCTAGCGGGAGTCGGTCCCAGTACTTC. Its protein is CASSQDQGASGSRSQYF.